This T cell receptor (beta chain) was profiled in a study of CD8 T cells in Susac syndrome. Study outcomes and limitations: Individuals included in the TCR sequencing and HLA analysis were acknowledged by the study to be relatively few in number.

Notes on this clonotype: Its specificity is unknown.

After extraction with the RNeasy kit, about 0.45 to 1 ug of the RNA was reverse transcribed using random hexamers. The amplification used immunoSEQ multiplex PCR on TCR beta CDR3; it spanned 54 Vbeta and 13 Jbeta. TCRdb reprocessed the immunoSEQ multiplex PCR reads with MiXCR, giving one entry per CDR3 protein. Of hundreds of thousands of distinct CDR3 sequences in the sample, 85% were seen once. CDR1 and CDR2 from the germline V gene are LNHNV and YYDKDF (reference sequence). The CDR3 extends over 13 amino acids. The V gene lost 5 bases and the J gene lost 2 bases, with 8 bases spanning the gap. Sequenced material: CD8+ T cells from PBMCs. The V call is TRBV15, the J call TRBJ2-3; D gene unclear. This clonotype originated in a human donor with multiple sclerosis. CDR3 nucleotides: TGTGCCACCAGCCCCTCTTTCACAGATACGCAGTATTTT. Translated: CATSPSFTDTQYF.